One and the same sample provided the 32 T cell receptor beta chains below, sequenced in a study of T-cell memory formation after mild COVID-19. TCRdb re-called the 5' RACE reads with MiXCR, one entry per CDR3 protein. The sample records some 150,000 distinct CDR3 sequences, approximately 5.7% being singletons. Sequencing was done on a sample of PBMCs or a T cell subset sorted from them (not recorded which). Receptors were obtained from an adult woman who had mild COVID-19 (a few samples of this study predate the infection). Cell type and time point are not known.

This clonotype was seen many times. CDR3 DNA: TGTGCCAGCAGCTTACCAGGGATCACTGAAGCTTTCTTT. Translation: CASSLPGITEAFF. This rearrangement joins TRBV7-3 to TRBJ1-1; maybe TRBD1 (5 bases). The germline CDR1 and CDR2 sequences are SGHTA and FQGTGA. This CDR3 region has 13 residues. V lost 2 bases, J lost 4 bases, and 8 bases lay in between.

The chain is built from TRBV27 and TRBJ2-7; possible D gene TRBD2, 6 bases. The V and J ends lost 3 bases and 2 bases respectively, with 14 bases between them. CDR1 is MNHEY and CDR2 is SMNVEV in the germline V gene (reference sequence). The CDR3 is 15 residues long. The CDR3: CASSFSGVPTYEQYF. The DNA for the CDR3 is TGTGCCAGCAGTTTTTCGGGGGTTCCTACCTACGAGCAGTACTTC.

This clonotype has at least ten counts. J is TRBJ1-1 and V is TRBV4-3; D is perhaps TRBD1 (5 bases). Trimming took off 2 bases at V and 1 base at J, with 14 bases between the two ends. Germline V lookup: CDR1 LGHNA, CDR2 YSLEER. This CDR3 spans 16 amino acids. This CDR3 reads CASSQHPGGGNTEAFF. The CDR3 DNA is TGCGCCAGCAGCCAACACCCGGGGGGAGGGAACACTGAAGCTTTCTTT.

This clonotype was seen at least ten times. The genes are TRBV5-6 and TRBJ1-2; 7 nucleotides align to TRBD1. With V trimmed by 4 bases and J by 1 base, 7 bases remained unmatched. The CDR3 extends over 15 amino acids. CDR1 SGHDT and CDR2 YYEEEE come from the germline V gene. Written as DNA, the CDR3 is TGTGCCAGCAGCCAGGGGGGAACCCTTAACTATGGCTACACCTTC. Protein sequence: CASSQGGTLNYGYTF.

This chain links TRBV5-1 with TRBJ2-3; D perhaps matches TRBD2 (6 bases). This CDR3 region has 15 residues. Trimming cost V 2 bases and J 2 bases, with 12 bases left between them. The germline V gene has CDR1 SGHRS and CDR2 YFSETQ. This CDR3 is CASSFSGSYTDTQYF. CDR3 bases: TGCGCCAGCAGCTTTAGCGGTTCCTACACAGATACGCAGTATTTT.

This clonotype was detected ten times or more. V gene TRBV7-9 combines with J gene TRBJ2-7; D remains unclear. The ends were cut back, 8 bases at V and 4 bases at J, with 12 bases in the middle. The CDR3 sequence is 12 residues long. The germline V gene has CDR1 SEHNR and CDR2 FQNEAQ (reference sequence). CDR3 region: CASGSETYEQYF. The CDR3 DNA reads TGTGCCAGCGGCTCGGAGACTTACGAGCAGTACTTC. The variable domain in full, with the rest retrieved from reference TRBV7-9 and TRBJ2-7, is DTGVSQNPRHKITKRGQNVTFRCDPISEHNRLYWYRQTLGQGPEFLTYFQNEAQLEKSRLLSDRFSAERPKGSFSTLEIQRTEQGDSAMYLCASGSETYEQYFGPGTRLTVT.

There are many counts of this clonotype. V and J are TRBV12-3 or TRBV12-4 and TRBJ1-3, with D perhaps TRBD1 (6 bases). Trimming removed 3 bases from V and 0 bases from J, with 12 bases in between. This CDR3 contains 16 residues. For the CDR3, the DNA is TGTGCCAGCAGTTTCTGGCAGGGGAGCTCTGGAAACACCATATATTTT. It specifies CASSFWQGSSGNTIYF.

The rearrangement joins TRBV15 to TRBJ2-2; TRBD1 matches at 10 bases. Germline-derived CDR1 and CDR2 are LNHNV and YYDKDF (reference sequence). The V and J ends lost 5 bases and 7 bases, in that order; junction bases with no gene match: 7. This CDR3 spans 15 amino acids. This CDR3 reads CATSARTGGSGELFF. DNA of the CDR3: TGTGCCACCAGCGCTCGGACAGGGGGAAGCGGGGAGCTGTTTTTT.

This clonotype occurred many times. The CDR3 is CASSLTSGTLNTEAFF. CDR3 DNA sequence: TGCGCCAGCAGCTTGACCTCCGGGACATTGAACACTGAAGCTTTCTTT. This rearrangement joins TRBV5-1 to TRBJ1-1; possibly TRBD1 for D (6 bases). The ends were cut back, 1 base at V and 0 bases at J, with 13 bases in the middle. This CDR3 region has 16 residues. Germline V gives CDR1 SGHRS, CDR2 YFSETQ. Complete variable domain (other parts from reference TRBV5-1 and TRBJ1-1): KAGVTQTPRYLIKTRGQQVTLSCSPISGHRSVSWYQQTPGQGLQFLFEYFSETQRNKGNFPGRFSGRQFSNSRSEMNVSTLELGDSALYLCASSLTSGTLNTEAFFGQGTRLTVV.

The rearrangement uses TRBV7-9 and TRBJ1-4; D remains unclear. Trimming took 5 bases from V and 10 from J, leaving 11 bases between them. The CDR3 spans 12 residues. Germline values: CDR1 SEHNR, CDR2 FQNEAQ (reference sequence). For the CDR3, the DNA is TGTGCCAGCAGCCCTGACCTGGGAAAACTGTTTTTT. It specifies CASSPDLGKLFF.

This clonotype was counted between two and nine times. This chain uses TRBV27 with TRBJ2-2; possible D gene TRBD1, 6 bases. The germline V gene has CDR1 MNHEY and CDR2 SMNVEV (reference sequence). V lost 4 bases and J lost 6, with 9 bases in between. The CDR3 is 13 amino acids. CDR3 nucleotide sequence: TGTGCCAGCAGTTCACAGGGACCCGGGGAGCTGTTTTTT. Amino acid sequence: CASSSQGPGELFF.

This clonotype was seen many times. The chain combines TRBV7-2 with TRBJ2-3, with 7 nucleotides matching TRBD1. The germline CDR1 and CDR2 sequences are SGHTA and FQGNSA. With 4 bases clipped from V and 10 bases from J, the junction kept 8 bases outside the gene matches. This CDR3 has 13 residues. For the CDR3, the DNA is TGTGCCAGCAGCTCTAGGGGACAGATGGCGCAGTATTTT. This encodes CASSSRGQMAQYF.

This chain links TRBV12-3 or TRBV12-4 with TRBJ1-5, with TRBD1 matching over 8 bases. After removal of 6 bases from V and 5 bases from J, the junction contained 6 bases not matched to a gene. CDR3 length: 14 amino acids. CDR3 amino acids: CASSLGQGYQPQHF. In DNA, the CDR3 is TGTGCCAGCAGCCTAGGACAGGGATATCAGCCCCAGCATTTT.

This clonotype showed up just a few times. This chain uses TRBV29-1 with TRBJ1-2; 7 bases are a match to TRBD1. CDR3 size: 17 residues. V lost 0 bases to trimming and J lost 4 bases; unmatched junction nucleotides: 14. Germline CDR1 is SQVTM and CDR2 is ANQGSEA. The CDR3 region has the DNA TGCAGCGTTGAAGATCGGGGACAGTCCCTACTGCGCTATGGCTACACCTTC. Amino acids: CSVEDRGQSLLRYGYTF.

This clonotype was picked up a small number of times. The chain carries TRBV4-3 and TRBJ2-5, with D unclear. Germline V gene lookup returns CDR1 LGHNA and CDR2 YSLEER. V was cut by 0 bases and J by 3 bases, with 11 bases left in between. The length of the CDR3 is 15 residues. CDR3 sequence: CASSQDLTGEETQYF. CDR3 coding DNA: TGCGCCAGCAGCCAAGATCTAACGGGCGAAGAGACCCAGTACTTC.

At least ten counts were recorded for this clonotype. The chain joins TRBV6-5 to TRBJ2-2, with D unresolved. CDR3 length: 16 amino acids. Germline assignment: CDR1 MNHEY and CDR2 SVGAGI. V lost 6 bases and J 0 bases, leaving 14 bases between the germline ends. CDR3: CASSLDGPTNTGELFF. DNA of the CDR3: TGTGCCAGCAGCCTAGACGGTCCTACGAACACCGGGGAGCTGTTTTTT.

A few counts support this clonotype. The chain carries TRBV5-4 and TRBJ1-3, with D uncertain. The CDR3 is 15 amino acids. The V end lost 4 bases, the J end lost 0 bases, and 11 bases lay between the germline ends. The germline V gene has CDR1 SGHNT and CDR2 YYREEE (reference sequence). CDR3 sequence reads: CASSPGPASGNTIYF. Written as DNA, the CDR3 is TGTGCCAGCAGCCCTGGGCCGGCCTCTGGAAACACCATATATTTT.

This clonotype was detected many times. The rearrangement uses TRBV5-1 and TRBJ2-7, with 10 positions matching TRBD2. Germline V CDR1 and CDR2: SGHRS, YFSETQ. The CDR3 covers 15 residues. V lost 4 bases and J lost 6; bases outside the gene matches: 10. CDR3 DNA: TGCGCCAGCAGCGACTCTAGCGGGAGCAAGGGCGAGCAGTACTTC. Its translation is CASSDSSGSKGEQYF.

This rearrangement joins TRBV9 to TRBJ2-2; D unresolved. The CDR3 is 14 residues long. Trimming took off 3 bases at V and 5 bases at J, with 11 bases between the two ends. Germline V gene lookup returns CDR1 SGDLS and CDR2 YYNGEE. Written as DNA, the CDR3 is TGTGCCAGCAGCGCAGCGATCGTTACCGGGGAGCTGTTTTTT. This codes for CASSAAIVTGELFF.

A few counts support this clonotype. The chain recombines TRBV12-3 or TRBV12-4 with TRBJ2-1, with 12 bases lining up with TRBD1. The CDR3 is 17 amino acids. V shed 5 bases, J shed 7 bases, and the junction held 12 bases outside the gene matches. The CDR3 reads CASSKRGQGARVNEQFF. Written as DNA, the CDR3 is TGTGCCAGCAGTAAAAGGGGACAGGGGGCGAGGGTGAATGAGCAGTTCTTC.

This clonotype was found many times. The chain has TRBV7-9 and TRBJ2-1; TRBD2 aligns across 9 bases. This CDR3 is built from 16 residues. Germline V gene data show CDR1 as SEHNR and CDR2 as FQNEAQ (reference sequence). The V gene end was trimmed by 4 bases and the J gene end by 8 bases; junction bases not matched to a gene: 12. In DNA form, the CDR3 reads TGTGCCAGCAGCTCTGGAGCGGGAGGACCTCTGGATGAGCAGTTCTTC. Protein: CASSSGAGGPLDEQFF.

This clonotype was picked up many times. This chain's CDR3 is CSARRAGTLSSYEQYF. The CDR3 nucleotides read TGCAGTGCTAGGAGGGCCGGGACTCTCAGCTCCTACGAGCAGTACTTC. The V gene is TRBV20-1, the J gene TRBJ2-7; TRBD2 might be the D (6 bases). The CDR3 extends over 16 amino acids. The V gene lost 3 bases and the J gene lost 0 bases, with 18 bases spanning the gap. Germline assignment: CDR1 DFQATT and CDR2 SNEGSKA (reference sequence).

The chain employs TRBV7-9 and TRBJ1-2; D gene uncertain. V lost 4 bases and J 7 bases, leaving 10 bases between the germline ends. The CDR3 is 12 amino acids. Germline loops: CDR1 SEHNR, CDR2 FQNEAQ (reference sequence). The CDR3 sequence: CASSSSVRGYTF. The CDR3 nucleotides are TGTGCCAGCAGCTCCTCCGTCCGTGGCTACACCTTC. The complete variable domain, with remaining parts taken from reference TRBV7-9 and TRBJ1-2, reads DTGVSQNPRHKITKRGQNVTFRCDPISEHNRLYWYRQTLGQGPEFLTYFQNEAQLEKSRLLSDRFSAERPKGSFSTLEIQRTEQGDSAMYLCASSSSVRGYTFGSGTRLTVV.

This clonotype was counted only a few times. The chain uses TRBV3-1 and TRBJ2-7; D may match TRBD1 or TRBD2 (5 bases each). This CDR3 spans 14 amino acids. CDR1 LGHDT and CDR2 YNNKEL come from the germline V gene (reference sequence). V was pared by 3 bases and J by 2 bases, with 11 bases between. In nucleotides, the CDR3 is TGTGCCAGCAGCCAGACCGGGACGCCCTACGAGCAGTACTTC. Its translation: CASSQTGTPYEQYF.

This clonotype was observed many times. The chain uses TRBV20-1 and TRBJ1-2; D remains unclear. The V gene's germline CDR1 is DFQATT and CDR2 SNEGSKA (reference sequence). Between the trimmed V and J ends, which lost 1 base and 2 bases, there was a span of 8 bases. The CDR3 extends over 13 amino acids. Here the CDR3 reads CSARALGNYGYTF. The CDR3 nucleotides are TGCAGTGCTAGAGCCCTGGGGAACTATGGCTACACCTTC.

The chain has TRBV6-5 and TRBJ2-7; 7 nucleotides align to TRBD2. CDR1 and CDR2 from the germline V gene are MNHEY and SVGAGI. The CDR3 is made up of 17 amino acids. V was clipped by 5 bases and J by 0 bases; unmatched bases: 13. The CDR3 DNA sequence: TGTGCCAGCAGTCAACACCCGGGGGGAAAGGGCTCCTACGAGCAGTACTTC. It yields the protein CASSQHPGGKGSYEQYF.

This clonotype has ten or more counts. This rearrangement joins TRBV20-1 to TRBJ1-1, with D possibly TRBD1 on 5 matching bases. The CDR3 contains 14 residues. Germline CDR1 DFQATT, CDR2 SNEGSKA (reference sequence). Trimming pared 6 bases from V and 6 bases from J, leaving 20 bases between. This CDR3 is CSAQKVPTAPEAFF. CDR3 sequence (DNA): TGCAGTGCACAGAAGGTACCGACAGCTCCTGAAGCTTTCTTT.

The chain links TRBV12-3 or TRBV12-4 to TRBJ1-2; 8 bases match TRBD1. CDR3 length equals 14 residues. V gave up 6 bases and J gave up 4 bases; unmatched junction bases: 7. The CDR3 DNA reads as TGTGCCAGCAGAAGAGGACAGGGCGCCTATGGCTACACCTTC. Its translation: CASRRGQGAYGYTF.

The chain links TRBV10-3 to TRBJ2-7, with a tentative D call TRBD2 (5 bases). The ends were cut back, 0 bases at V and 0 bases at J, with 9 bases in the middle. The germline V gene encodes CDR1 ENHRY and CDR2 SYGVKD. The CDR3 is 15 residues long. CDR3: CAISESGAGSYEQYF. The DNA of the CDR3 is TGTGCCATCAGTGAGTCGGGAGCAGGCTCCTACGAGCAGTACTTC.

The chain combines TRBV4-3 with TRBJ2-4; possible D gene TRBD2, 7 bases. V lost 0 bases and J 6 bases, leaving 12 bases between the germline ends. The V gene's germline CDR1 is LGHNA and CDR2 YSLEER. The CDR3 contains 15 residues. CDR3 DNA sequence: TGCGCCAGCAGCCAAGATTTCGGGGGGCCAAACATTCAGTACTTC. As protein: CASSQDFGGPNIQYF.

This clonotype has ten or more counts. The chain joins TRBV5-1 to TRBJ1-5; D remains ambiguous. Germline V gene data show CDR1 as SGHRS and CDR2 as YFSETQ. The CDR3 is made up of 15 amino acids. The germline V and J ends were trimmed by 0 bases and 0 bases, with 7 bases remaining between them. CDR3 residues: CASSLDPLSNQPQHF. DNA of the CDR3: TGCGCCAGCAGCTTGGATCCACTTAGCAATCAGCCCCAGCATTTT.

This clonotype was observed many times. The chain recombines TRBV3-1 with TRBJ2-7, with TRBD1 identical over 7 bases. The length of the CDR3 is 14 residues. Losses at the gene ends were 3 bases for V and 5 bases for J; bases not matched to a gene: 7. CDR1 and CDR2 (germline): LGHDT, YNNKEL (reference sequence). This chain's CDR3 is CASSHGTVRNEQYF. The CDR3, as DNA: TGTGCCAGCAGCCACGGGACAGTCCGCAACGAGCAGTACTTC.